The 30 T cell receptor beta chains listed next were all sequenced from one sample in a study of T-cell reconstitution after alpha-beta-depleted transplantation in children. A library of TCRbeta sequences, prepared with unique molecular identifiers, was generated. A single record per CDR3 protein comes from TCRdb applying MiXCR to the PCR reads. The table shows some 400,000 distinct CDR3 sequences, with roughly 22% occurring only once. The sample here was PBMCs from the stem cell graft donor, taken from the stem cell graft. The source is a human donor who donated a stem cell graft to a child with acute myeloid leukemia.

Ten or more counts support this clonotype. J is TRBJ2-5 and V is TRBV10-3; 9 bases match TRBD1. V was clipped by 5 bases and J by 2 bases; unmatched bases: 3. Germline assignment: CDR1 ENHRY and CDR2 SYGVKD. The CDR3 runs to 14 residues. The CDR3 DNA is TGTGCCATCAGTCCCGGGACAGGGCAAGAGACCCAGTACTTC. This codes for CAISPGTGQETQYF.

This clonotype occurred many times. The rearrangement joins TRBV12-3 or TRBV12-4 to TRBJ2-1; D possibly uses TRBD1 or TRBD2 (5 bases each). The CDR3 is 13 amino acids. V lost 11 bases, J lost 0 bases, and 11 bases lay in between. The CDR3 nucleotides read TGTGCCGGGGGATCCAGCTCCTACAATGAGCAGTTCTTC. Translation gives CAGGSSSYNEQFF.

This clonotype has only a few counts. The rearrangement joins TRBV20-1 to TRBJ2-1; 10 bases are a match to TRBD2. V dropped 8 bases and J dropped 7; count of bases not matched to a gene: 8. The CDR3 contains 13 residues. Looked up from germline, CDR1 is DFQATT and CDR2 is SNEGSKA (reference sequence). CDR3: CSSLAGALNEQFF. The DNA of the CDR3 is TGCAGTTCCCTAGCGGGAGCTCTGAATGAGCAGTTCTTC.

The V call is TRBV12-3 or TRBV12-4, the J call TRBJ2-7, with TRBD1 matching over 7 bases. J was trimmed by 0 bases and V by 7 bases; bases with no gene match: 9. The CDR3 runs to 15 residues. CDR3 residues: CASTIGTASSYEQYF. CDR3 in DNA: TGTGCCAGCACCATAGGGACAGCGAGCTCCTACGAGCAGTACTTC.

CDR3 protein: CSARDLSSGGRRSIYF. In DNA, the CDR3 is TGCAGTGCTAGAGATCTATCGTCAGGGGGGAGAAGATCCATATATTTT. This chain joins TRBV20-1 and TRBJ1-3; 7 nucleotides agree with TRBD1. The length of the CDR3 is 16 residues. CDR1 and CDR2 from the germline V gene are DFQATT and SNEGSKA (reference sequence). The J segment lost 11 bases and the V segment lost 0 bases, leaving 16 bases of the junction unmatched.

This chain joins TRBV12-3 or TRBV12-4 and TRBJ2-7, with 11 positions matching TRBD2. This CDR3 is built from 15 residues. The V gene end was trimmed by 6 bases and the J gene end by 3 bases; junction bases not matched to a gene: 7. Here the CDR3 reads CASSSIAGGIYEQYF. For the CDR3, the DNA is TGTGCCAGCAGCTCAATAGCGGGAGGGATCTACGAGCAGTACTTC.

This clonotype was picked up a small number of times. This chain connects TRBV25-1 to TRBJ2-2; 8 bases agree with TRBD1. Looked up from germline, CDR1 is MGHDK and CDR2 is SYGVNS. Trimming took 0 bases from V and 6 from J; bases not matched to a gene: 6. The CDR3 covers 16 residues. The chain's CDR3 is CASSEYRTGKAGELFF. The DNA of the CDR3 is TGTGCCAGCAGTGAATATCGGACAGGGAAGGCCGGGGAGCTGTTTTTT.

V is TRBV28 and J is TRBJ2-3, with 8 bases fitting TRBD2. V trimming: 3 bases; J trimming: 6 bases; junction bases outside the gene matches: 11. CDR1 and CDR2 (germline): MDHEN, SYDVKM. The CDR3 covers 16 residues. CDR3 bases: TGTGCCAGCAGTTTCAGTAGCGGGAAGGAGGAGGATACGCAGTATTTT. It codes for CASSFSSGKEEDTQYF. Complete variable domain (other parts from reference TRBV28 and TRBJ2-3): DVKVTQSSRYLVKRTGEKVFLECVQDMDHENMFWYRQDPGLGLRLIYFSYDVKMKEKGDIPEGYSVSREKKERFSLILESASTNQTSMYLCASSFSSGKEEDTQYFGPGTRLTVL.

This clonotype was detected a few times. The J gene is TRBJ2-7, the V gene TRBV5-1; possibly TRBD1 for D (7 bases). Looked up from germline, CDR1 is SGHRS and CDR2 is YFSETQ. Deletions cut 4 bases from V and 0 bases from J, with 14 bases between. CDR3 size: 15 residues. CDR3 coding DNA: TGCGCCAGCAGCCCGGGACAGACTAGCTCCTACGAGCAGTACTTC. Translation gives CASSPGQTSSYEQYF.

A note on this clonotype: A single base separates this from a much larger clone, so it may be a read error. The chain links TRBV11-2 to TRBJ2-1; weak D call: TRBD2 (6 bases). CDR1 SGHAT and CDR2 FQNNGV come from the germline V gene. This CDR3 region has 13 residues. CDR3 protein: CASRAGTRGEQLF. The CDR3 bases are TGTGCCAGCAGGGCGGGAACGAGGGGTGAGCAGTTATTC.

The chain is built from TRBV7-9 and TRBJ2-7; TRBD2 might be the D (6 bases). Trimming pared 5 bases from V and 6 bases from J, leaving 20 bases between. In germline, CDR1 is SEHNR, CDR2 FQNEAQ (reference sequence). The length of the CDR3 is 15 residues. CDR3 protein: CASSPKRGLLLEQYF. In nucleotides, the CDR3 is TGTGCCAGCAGCCCAAAAAGGGGACTCCTGCTCGAGCAGTACTTC.

J is TRBJ2-7 and V is TRBV15; 7 nucleotides line up with TRBD1. The germline CDR1 and CDR2 sequences are LNHNV and YYDKDF (reference sequence). CDR3 length: 14 residues. The junction had 3 bases not matched to a gene; V was cut back by 0 bases and J by 4 bases. The CDR3 protein is CATSRDPGQYEQYF. CDR3 bases: TGTGCCACCAGCAGAGACCCGGGACAGTACGAGCAGTACTTC.

As concerns this clonotype: Mismatch with germline at one junction end may stem from a read error. The chain is built from TRBV20-1 and TRBJ2-3, with 9 bases identical to TRBD2. The CDR3 has 14 residues. Per germline, CDR1 DFQATT and CDR2 SNEGSKA (reference sequence). CDR3 in amino acids: CRAIAGAISDTQYF. CDR3 sequence (DNA): TGCAGGGCTATAGCGGGAGCTATTAGCGATACGCAGTATTTT.

This clonotype was counted a few times. The chain is built from TRBV12-3 or TRBV12-4 and TRBJ2-2, with 10 bases lining up with TRBD2. The length of the CDR3 is 16 residues. J gave up 5 bases and V 5 bases, and 8 bases lay outside the gene matches. CDR3 in amino acids: CASSEAGGPRTGELFF. In nucleotides, the CDR3 is TGTGCCAGCAGTGAAGCGGGAGGGCCTCGGACCGGGGAGCTGTTTTTT.

This clonotype came up many times. The chain carries TRBV20-1 and TRBJ2-7; 12 positions agree with TRBD2. The V segment lost 5 bases and the J segment 4 bases; nucleotides outside the gene matches: 3. Germline V gene lookup returns CDR1 DFQATT and CDR2 SNEGSKA (reference sequence). The CDR3 length is 13 residues. CDR3 coding DNA: TGCAGTGCTCGGACTAGCGGGGTTTACGAGCAGTACTTC. As protein: CSARTSGVYEQYF.

This clonotype was recorded a few times. The chain carries TRBV5-1 and TRBJ2-1, with D possibly called TRBD1 or TRBD2 (5 bases each). Germline V lookup: CDR1 SGHRS, CDR2 YFSETQ. The CDR3 totals 15 residues. With 4 bases removed from V and 5 bases from J, the gap between germline ends came to 16 bases. The CDR3 DNA follows: TGCGCCAGCAGCGTGAACCCCGGGGCCGACAATGAGCAGTTCTTC. This codes for CASSVNPGADNEQFF.

V and J are TRBV2 and TRBJ2-3; 13 positions match TRBD2. Looked up from germline, CDR1 is SNHLY and CDR2 is FYNNEI. CDR3 length equals 16 residues. V lost 4 bases to trimming and J lost 2 bases; unmatched junction nucleotides: 3. CDR3 nucleotides: TGTGCCAGCAGTGCCGGGACTAGCGGGACCACAGATACGCAGTATTTT. This encodes CASSAGTSGTTDTQYF.

V and J are TRBV20-1 and TRBJ2-7; D is unclear. Between the trimmed V and J ends, which lost 3 bases and 3 bases, there was a span of 6 bases. Germline V CDR1 and CDR2: DFQATT, SNEGSKA (reference sequence). The length of the CDR3 is 11 residues. DNA of the CDR3: TGCAGTGCTAGGCCAGGCTACGAGCAGTACTTC. It codes for CSARPGYEQYF.

The rearrangement uses TRBV4-1 and TRBJ2-5; no reliable D call. Germline V lookup: CDR1 MGHRA, CDR2 YSYEKL. The CDR3 consists of 16 residues. The V and J ends lost 0 bases and 5 bases respectively, with 16 bases between them. The CDR3 region has the DNA TGCGCCAGCAGCCAAGAGGCGGTTGGGGTCGGGGAGACCCAGTACTTC. Its translation is CASSQEAVGVGETQYF.

This clonotype appeared a few times. The chain couples TRBV12-3 or TRBV12-4 to TRBJ1-6; a weak D match, TRBD1 (5 bases). The ends were cut back, 1 base at V and 7 bases at J, with 17 bases in the middle. This CDR3 comprises 17 residues. The CDR3 bases are TGTGCCAGCAGTTTAGTTTCAGGAGGACGGACAAATTCACCCCTCCACTTT. It translates to CASSLVSGGRTNSPLHF.

CDR3 sequence reads: CAISERGNSNQPQHF. The CDR3 coding sequence is TGTGCCATCAGTGAACGCGGAAATAGCAATCAGCCCCAGCATTTT. V is TRBV10-3 and J is TRBJ1-5; D is uncertain. The CDR3 extends over 15 amino acids. V lost 3 bases and J 0 bases, leaving 9 bases between the germline ends. Germline-derived CDR1 and CDR2 are ENHRY and SYGVKD.

This clonotype has a handful of counts. This chain connects TRBV21-1 to TRBJ2-7; the D segment call TRBD2 is taken from the table without a DNA check. TRBV21-1 is annotated as a pseudogene. The CDR3 is made up of 16 amino acids. The DNA for the CDR3 is TGTGCCAGCAGCCAGACTAGCGGGGTGAGCTCCTACGAGCAGTACTTC. Encoded protein: CASSQTSGVSSYEQYF.

The chain couples TRBV7-9 to TRBJ1-1, with D unresolved. The CDR3 extends over 13 amino acids. V was trimmed by 5 bases and J by 6 bases, leaving 13 bases between them. Per germline, CDR1 SEHNR and CDR2 FQNEAQ (reference sequence). The chain's CDR3 is CASSTDRVAEAFF. As DNA, the CDR3 is TGTGCCAGCAGCACCGACCGCGTGGCTGAAGCTTTCTTT.

This clonotype was picked up a small number of times. The chain combines TRBV5-1 with TRBJ2-2, with D unclear. The germline V and J ends were trimmed by 7 bases and 1 base, with 11 bases remaining between them. There are 14 residues in the CDR3. Germline CDR1 reads SGHRS; CDR2 reads YFSETQ. This chain's CDR3 is CASGRAVNTGELFF. The CDR3 DNA reads TGCGCCAGCGGACGGGCCGTGAACACCGGGGAGCTGTTTTTT.

This clonotype was seen a few times. The V call is TRBV6-5, the J call TRBJ2-7, with D possibly TRBD2 on 6 matching bases. V shed 2 bases and J shed 0 bases, with 11 bases lying between them. This CDR3 has 15 amino acids. Germline V lookup: CDR1 MNHEY, CDR2 SVGAGI. The CDR3 bases are TGTGCCAGCAGTTACGGGGCGGGATCCTCCTACGAGCAGTACTTC. Translating gives CASSYGAGSSYEQYF.

At least ten counts were recorded for this clonotype. The rearrangement uses TRBV20-1 and TRBJ1-1; a possible D gene is TRBD1 (5 bases). V was shortened by 5 bases and J by 4 bases, with 14 bases between the two germline ends. The CDR3 sequence is 13 residues long. The V gene's germline CDR1 is DFQATT and CDR2 SNEGSKA (reference sequence). The CDR3 DNA follows: TGCAGTGCTCGACGGGGTGGGACCACTGAAGCTTTCTTT. Its protein product is CSARRGGTTEAFF.

The gene calls are TRBV29-1 and TRBJ2-7, with 11 bases that match TRBD2. V lost 5 bases to trimming and J lost 3 bases; unmatched junction nucleotides: 15. Germline assignment: CDR1 SQVTM and CDR2 ANQGSEA. This CDR3 spans 17 amino acids. Here the CDR3 reads CSVSTPELAGVVYEQYF. The CDR3 nucleotides read TGCAGCGTTTCCACCCCCGAACTAGCGGGAGTTGTCTACGAGCAGTACTTC.

This sequence joins TRBV12-3 or TRBV12-4 and TRBJ2-3; a possible D gene is TRBD2 (6 bases). The V gene lost 6 bases and the J gene lost 0 bases, with 19 bases spanning the gap. The CDR3 is 17 residues long. The CDR3 DNA is TGTGCCAGCAGCACCAGGTTGGCGGGACTTAGCACAGATACGCAGTATTTT. Its protein product is CASSTRLAGLSTDTQYF.

This clonotype came up a few times. The chain uses TRBV10-3 and TRBJ2-5; D remains ambiguous. Germline V lookup: CDR1 ENHRY, CDR2 SYGVKD. The ends were cut back, 2 bases at V and 7 bases at J, with 11 bases in the middle. The CDR3 runs 13 residues. CDR3 in amino acids: CAISEPAAGTQYF. CDR3 sequence (DNA): TGTGCCATCAGTGAGCCGGCGGCTGGGACCCAGTACTTC.

This clonotype appeared many times. This chain connects TRBV6-5 to TRBJ2-3; no clear D gene. The germline V and J ends were trimmed by 0 bases and 5 bases, with 6 bases remaining between them. Germline V lookup: CDR1 MNHEY, CDR2 SVGAGI. The CDR3 covers 13 residues. The CDR3 sequence: CASSYSDQDTQYF. CDR3 nucleotides: TGTGCCAGCAGTTACTCTGACCAAGATACGCAGTATTTT.